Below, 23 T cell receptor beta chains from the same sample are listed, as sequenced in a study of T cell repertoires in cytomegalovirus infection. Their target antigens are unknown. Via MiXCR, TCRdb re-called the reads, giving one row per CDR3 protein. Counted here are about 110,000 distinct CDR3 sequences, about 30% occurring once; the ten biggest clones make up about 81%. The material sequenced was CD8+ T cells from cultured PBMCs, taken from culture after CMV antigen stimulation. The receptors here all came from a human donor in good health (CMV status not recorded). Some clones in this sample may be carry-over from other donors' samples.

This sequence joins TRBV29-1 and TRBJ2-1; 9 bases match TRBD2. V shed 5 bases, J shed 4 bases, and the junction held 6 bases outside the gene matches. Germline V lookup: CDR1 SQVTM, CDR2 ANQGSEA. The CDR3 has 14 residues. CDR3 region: CSVKFSGGYNEQFF. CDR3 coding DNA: TGCAGCGTTAAATTCAGCGGGGGGTACAATGAGCAGTTCTTC.

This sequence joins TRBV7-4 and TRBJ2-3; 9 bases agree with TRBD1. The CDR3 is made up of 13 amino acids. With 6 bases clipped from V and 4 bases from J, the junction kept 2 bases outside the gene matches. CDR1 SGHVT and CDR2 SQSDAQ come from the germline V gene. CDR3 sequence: CASSRTGADTQYF. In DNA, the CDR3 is TGTGCCAGCAGTAGGACAGGGGCAGATACGCAGTATTTT. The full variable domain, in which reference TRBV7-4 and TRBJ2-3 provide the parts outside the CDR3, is GAGVSQSPRYKVAKRGRDVALRCDSISGHVTLYWYRQTLGQGSEVLTYSQSDAQRDKSGRPSGRFSAERPERSVSTLKIQRTEQGDSAVYLCASSRTGADTQYFGPGTRLTVL.

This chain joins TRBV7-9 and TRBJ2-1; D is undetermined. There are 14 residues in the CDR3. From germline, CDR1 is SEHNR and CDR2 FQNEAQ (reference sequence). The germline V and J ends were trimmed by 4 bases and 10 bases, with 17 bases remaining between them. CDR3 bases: TGTGCCAGCAGCTCCCCGGGCGTACCCATGGAGCAGTTCTTC. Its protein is CASSSPGVPMEQFF.

The CDR3 is CASSPGQGGLADTQYF. The CDR3, as DNA: TGTGCCAGCAGTCCAGGACAGGGAGGTTTAGCAGATACGCAGTATTTT. The chain has TRBV6-5 and TRBJ2-3; 8 bases are shared with TRBD1. Germline assignment: CDR1 MNHEY and CDR2 SVGAGI. CDR3 length equals 16 residues. V shed 5 bases, J shed 4 bases, and the junction held 11 bases outside the gene matches.

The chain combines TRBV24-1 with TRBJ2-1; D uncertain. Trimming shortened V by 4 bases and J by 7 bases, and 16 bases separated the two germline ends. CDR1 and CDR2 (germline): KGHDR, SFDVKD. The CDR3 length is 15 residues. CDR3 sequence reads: CATSDSTKGSNEQFF. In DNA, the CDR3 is TGTGCCACCAGTGACTCAACTAAGGGCTCAAATGAGCAGTTCTTC.

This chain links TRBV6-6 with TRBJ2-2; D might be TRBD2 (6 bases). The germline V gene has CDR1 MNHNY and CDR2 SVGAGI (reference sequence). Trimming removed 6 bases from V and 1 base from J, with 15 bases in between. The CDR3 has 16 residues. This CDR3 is CASSRDSPKNTGELFF. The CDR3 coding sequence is TGTGCCAGCAGCAGGGACTCCCCAAAGAACACCGGGGAGCTGTTTTTT.

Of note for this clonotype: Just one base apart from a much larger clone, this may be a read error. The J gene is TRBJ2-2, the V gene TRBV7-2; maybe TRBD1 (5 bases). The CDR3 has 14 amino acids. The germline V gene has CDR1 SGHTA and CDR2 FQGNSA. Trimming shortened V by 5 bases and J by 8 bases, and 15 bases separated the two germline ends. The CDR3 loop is CASSASRRAGELFF. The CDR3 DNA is TGTGCCAGCAGCGCGTCCCGCAGGGCAGGGGAGCTGTTTTTT.

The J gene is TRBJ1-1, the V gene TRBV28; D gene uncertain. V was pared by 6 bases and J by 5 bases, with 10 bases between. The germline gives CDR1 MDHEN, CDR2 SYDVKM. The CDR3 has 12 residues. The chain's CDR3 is CASSNGRTEAFF. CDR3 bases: TGTGCCAGCAGCAATGGAAGGACTGAAGCTTTCTTT.

CDR3 sequence reads: CASSYRDRIYNEQFF. The CDR3 nucleotides are TGTGCCAGCAGCTACCGGGACAGGATATACAATGAGCAGTTCTTC. The V gene is TRBV5-6, the J gene TRBJ2-1, with 8 bases lining up with TRBD1. The ends lost 3 bases at V and 4 bases at J; junction bases unmatched: 6. The CDR3 consists of 15 residues. From germline, CDR1 is SGHDT and CDR2 YYEEEE.

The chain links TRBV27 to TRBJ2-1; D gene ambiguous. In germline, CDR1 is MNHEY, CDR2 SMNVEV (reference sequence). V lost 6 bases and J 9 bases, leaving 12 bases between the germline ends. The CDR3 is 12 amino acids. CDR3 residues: CASSRDIFEQFF. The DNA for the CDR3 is TGTGCCAGCAGCCGCGATATTTTTGAGCAGTTCTTC.

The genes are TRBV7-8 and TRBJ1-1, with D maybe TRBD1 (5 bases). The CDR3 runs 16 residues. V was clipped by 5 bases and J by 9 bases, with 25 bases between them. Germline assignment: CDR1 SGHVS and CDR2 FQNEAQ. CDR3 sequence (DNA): TGTGCCAGCAGCCCGGCGCGAGCGGGGCCGAAAATCCAAGCTTTCTTT. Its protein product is CASSPARAGPKIQAFF. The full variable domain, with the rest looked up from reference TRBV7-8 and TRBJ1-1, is GAGVSQSPRYKVAKRGQDVALRCDPISGHVSLFWYQQALGQGPEFLTYFQNEAQLDKSGLPSDRFFAERPEGSVSTLKIQRTQQEDSAVYLCASSPARAGPKIQAFFGQGTRLTVV.

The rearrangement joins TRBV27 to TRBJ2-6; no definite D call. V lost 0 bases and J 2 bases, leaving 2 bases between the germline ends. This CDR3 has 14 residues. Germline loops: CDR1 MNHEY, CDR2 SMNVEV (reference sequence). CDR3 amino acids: CASSLSAGANVLTF. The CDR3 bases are TGTGCCAGCAGTTTATCCGCTGGGGCCAACGTCCTGACTTTC.

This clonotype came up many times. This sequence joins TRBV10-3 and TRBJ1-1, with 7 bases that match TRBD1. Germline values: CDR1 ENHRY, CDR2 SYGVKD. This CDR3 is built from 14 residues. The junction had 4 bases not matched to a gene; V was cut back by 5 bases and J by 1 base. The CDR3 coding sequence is TGTGCCATCAGTCGGACAGGAGAGAACACTGAAGCTTTCTTT. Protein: CAISRTGENTEAFF.

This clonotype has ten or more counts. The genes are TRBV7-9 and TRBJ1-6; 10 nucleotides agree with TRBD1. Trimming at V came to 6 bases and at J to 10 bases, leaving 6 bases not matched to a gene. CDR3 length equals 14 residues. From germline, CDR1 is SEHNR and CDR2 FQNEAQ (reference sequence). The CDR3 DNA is TGTGCCAGCAGACCTGGGACAGGGGCCTCACCCCTCCACTTT. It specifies CASRPGTGASPLHF.

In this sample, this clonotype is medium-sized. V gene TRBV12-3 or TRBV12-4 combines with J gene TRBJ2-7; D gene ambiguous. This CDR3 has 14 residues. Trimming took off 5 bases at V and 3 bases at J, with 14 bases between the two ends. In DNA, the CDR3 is TGTGCCAGCAGTCTCGGTTTATGGGGCTACGAGCAGTACTTC. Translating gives CASSLGLWGYEQYF.

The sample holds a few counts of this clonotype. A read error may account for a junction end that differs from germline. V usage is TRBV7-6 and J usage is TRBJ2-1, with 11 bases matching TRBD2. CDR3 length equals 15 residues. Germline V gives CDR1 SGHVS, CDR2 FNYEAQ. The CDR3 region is CASTLAGGPGNEQFF. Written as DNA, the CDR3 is TGTGCCAGCACCTTAGCGGGGGGGCCGGGGAATGAGCAGTTCTTC.

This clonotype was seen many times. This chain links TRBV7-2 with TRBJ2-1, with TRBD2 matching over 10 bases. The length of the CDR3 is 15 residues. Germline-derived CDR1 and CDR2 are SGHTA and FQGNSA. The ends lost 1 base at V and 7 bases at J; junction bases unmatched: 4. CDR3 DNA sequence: TGTGCCAGCAGCTTAGTGAGTAGCGGGGGGAATGAGCAGTTCTTC. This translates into CASSLVSSGGNEQFF.

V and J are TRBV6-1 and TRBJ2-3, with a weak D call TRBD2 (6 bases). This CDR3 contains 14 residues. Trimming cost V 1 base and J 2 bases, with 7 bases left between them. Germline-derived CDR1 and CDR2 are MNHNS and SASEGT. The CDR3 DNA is TGTGCCAGCAGTGAAGTACTAGCCACAGATACGCAGTATTTT. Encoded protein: CASSEVLATDTQYF.

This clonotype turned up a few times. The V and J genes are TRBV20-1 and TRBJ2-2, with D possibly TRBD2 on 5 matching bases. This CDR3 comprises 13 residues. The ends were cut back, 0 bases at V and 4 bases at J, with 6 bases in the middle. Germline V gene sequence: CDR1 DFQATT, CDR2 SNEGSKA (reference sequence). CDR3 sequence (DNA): TGCAGTGCTAGAGATCGGGGCACCGGGGAGCTGTTTTTT. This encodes CSARDRGTGELFF.

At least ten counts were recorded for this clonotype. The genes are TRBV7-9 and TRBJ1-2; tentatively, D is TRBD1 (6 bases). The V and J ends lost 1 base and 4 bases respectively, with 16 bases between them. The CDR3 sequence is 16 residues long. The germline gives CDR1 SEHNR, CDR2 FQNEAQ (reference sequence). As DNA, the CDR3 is TGTGCCAGCAGCTTAGGGGGCGGGGGCGACCCCTATGGCTACACCTTC. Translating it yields CASSLGGGGDPYGYTF.

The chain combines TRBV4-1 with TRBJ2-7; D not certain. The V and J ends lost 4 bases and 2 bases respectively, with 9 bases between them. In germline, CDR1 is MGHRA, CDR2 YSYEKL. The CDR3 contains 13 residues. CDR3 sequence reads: CASSPSTTYEQYF. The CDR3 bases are TGCGCCAGCAGCCCCTCGACGACCTACGAGCAGTACTTC.

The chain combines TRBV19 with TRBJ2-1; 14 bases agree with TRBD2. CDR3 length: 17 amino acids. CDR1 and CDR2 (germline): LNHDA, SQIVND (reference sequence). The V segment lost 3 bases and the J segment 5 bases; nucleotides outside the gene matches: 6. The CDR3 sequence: CASSIPGLAGAHNEQFF. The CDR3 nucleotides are TGTGCCAGTAGTATTCCGGGACTAGCGGGGGCCCACAATGAGCAGTTCTTC.

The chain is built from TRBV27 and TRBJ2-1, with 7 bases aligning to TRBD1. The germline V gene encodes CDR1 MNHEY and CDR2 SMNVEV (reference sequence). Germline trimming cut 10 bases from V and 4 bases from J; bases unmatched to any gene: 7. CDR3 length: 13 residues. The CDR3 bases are TGTGCCACCAGACGGGACAGATACAATGAGCAGTTCTTC. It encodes CATRRDRYNEQFF.